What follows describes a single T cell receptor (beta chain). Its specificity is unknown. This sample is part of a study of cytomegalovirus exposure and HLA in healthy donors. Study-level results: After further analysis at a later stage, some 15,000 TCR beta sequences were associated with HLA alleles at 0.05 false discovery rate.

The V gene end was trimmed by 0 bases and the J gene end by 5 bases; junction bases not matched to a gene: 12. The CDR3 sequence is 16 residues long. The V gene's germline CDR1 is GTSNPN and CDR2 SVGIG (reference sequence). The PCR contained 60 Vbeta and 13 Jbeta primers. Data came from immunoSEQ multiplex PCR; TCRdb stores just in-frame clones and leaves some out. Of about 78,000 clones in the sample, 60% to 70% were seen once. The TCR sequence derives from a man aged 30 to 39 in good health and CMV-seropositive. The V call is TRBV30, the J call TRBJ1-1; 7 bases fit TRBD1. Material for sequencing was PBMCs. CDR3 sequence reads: CAWSVLVDRRGTEAFF. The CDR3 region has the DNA TGTGCCTGGAGTGTATTAGTGGACAGGCGTGGGACTGAAGCTTTCTTT.